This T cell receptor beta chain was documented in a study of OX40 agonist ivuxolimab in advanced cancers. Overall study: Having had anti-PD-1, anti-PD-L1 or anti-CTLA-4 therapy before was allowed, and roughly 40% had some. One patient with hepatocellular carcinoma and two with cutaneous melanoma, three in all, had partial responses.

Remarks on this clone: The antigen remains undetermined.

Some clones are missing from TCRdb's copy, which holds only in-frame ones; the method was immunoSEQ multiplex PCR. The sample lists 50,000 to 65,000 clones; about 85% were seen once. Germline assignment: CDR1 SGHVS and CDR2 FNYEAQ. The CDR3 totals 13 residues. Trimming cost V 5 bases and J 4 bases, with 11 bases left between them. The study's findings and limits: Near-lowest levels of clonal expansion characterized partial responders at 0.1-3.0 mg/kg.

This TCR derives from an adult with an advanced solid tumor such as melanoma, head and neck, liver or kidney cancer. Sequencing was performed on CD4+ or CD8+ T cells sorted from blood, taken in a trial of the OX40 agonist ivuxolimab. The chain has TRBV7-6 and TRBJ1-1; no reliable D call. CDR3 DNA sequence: TGTGCCAGCAGCGTAGGAAGTAGCACTGAAGCTTTCTTT. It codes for CASSVGSSTEAFF. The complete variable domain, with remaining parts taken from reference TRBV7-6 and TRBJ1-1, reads GAGVSQSPRYKVTKRGQDVALRCDPISGHVSLYWYRQALGQGPEFLTYFNYEAQQDKSGLPNDRFSAERPEGSISTLTIQRTEQRDSAMYRCASSVGSSTEAFFGQGTRLTVV.